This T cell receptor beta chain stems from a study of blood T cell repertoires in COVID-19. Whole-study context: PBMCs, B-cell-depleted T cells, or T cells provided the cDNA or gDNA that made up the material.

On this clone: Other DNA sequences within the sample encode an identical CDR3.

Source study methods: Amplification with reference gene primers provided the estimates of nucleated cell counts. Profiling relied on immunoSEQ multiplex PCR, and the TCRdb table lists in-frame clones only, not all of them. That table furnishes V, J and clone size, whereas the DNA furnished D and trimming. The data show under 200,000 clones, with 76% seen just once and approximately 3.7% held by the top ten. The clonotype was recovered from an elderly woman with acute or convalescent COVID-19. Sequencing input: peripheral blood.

The CDR3 is CASSSTGGSSYEQYF. CDR3 bases: TGTGCCAGCAGTTCTACGGGAGGGAGCTCCTACGAGCAGTACTTC. This chain uses TRBV27 with TRBJ2-7, with TRBD2 matching over 8 bases. V was clipped by 4 bases and J by 0 bases; unmatched bases: 5. This CDR3 is built from 15 residues. Germline CDR1 is MNHEY and CDR2 is SMNVEV (reference sequence).